This T cell receptor (beta chain) was sequenced in a study of cytomegalovirus exposure and HLA in healthy donors. Unmatched junction bases numbered 18, after V lost 0 bases and J lost 4 bases. Looked up from germline, CDR1 is ENHRY and CDR2 is SYGVKD. The CDR3 is made up of 21 amino acids. Use of 60 Vbeta and 13 Jbeta primers characterized the PCR. Method: immunoSEQ multiplex PCR; TCRdb's copy keeps in-frame clones and lacks some. The sample data list around 120,000 clones. Specimen: PBMCs. The receptor comes from a man between 18 and 35 years old in good health and CMV-seronegative. The V gene is TRBV10-3, the J gene TRBJ2-5, with 12 bases matching TRBD2. CDR3 nucleotide sequence: TGTGCCATCAGTGAGTCGTTTTTATTGACTAGCGGGAGAGGCATGGGAGAGACCCAGTACTTC. Its translation: CAISESFLLTSGRGMGETQYF.